One and the same sample provided the 14 T cell receptor beta chains below, sequenced in a study of blood T cell repertoires in COVID-19. The repertoire was sequenced with immunoSEQ multiplex PCR; TCRdb's copy has only in-frame clones and lacks some. The sample holds 300,000 to 400,000 clones; more than 70% are singletons and the top ten take about 7%. Input material: peripheral blood. Receptors were obtained from a woman in her seventies with COVID-19, enrolled during active disease.

As for this clone: The sample carries other DNA sequences with the same CDR3. The rearrangement uses TRBV4-1 and TRBJ1-5; D gene uncertain. Germline CDR1 and CDR2: MGHRA and YSYEKL. Deletions cut 0 bases from V and 7 bases from J, with 7 bases between. The CDR3 has 13 residues. The CDR3 here is CASSQDGGQPQHF. CDR3 DNA sequence: TGCGCCAGCAGCCAAGATGGAGGACAGCCCCAGCATTTT.

The CDR3: CASSPHYSSSYNEQFF. The CDR3 DNA reads as TGTGCCAGCAGCCCCCATTATTCGAGCTCCTACAATGAGCAGTTCTTC. The chain employs TRBV3-1 (or the pseudogene TRBV3-2) and TRBJ2-1; no clear D. The V end lost 4 bases, the J end lost 0 bases, and 13 bases lay between the germline ends. The germline gives CDR1 LGHDT, CDR2 YNNKEL (reference sequence). The CDR3 is made up of 16 amino acids.

V and J are TRBV7-8 and TRBJ1-6, with 8 positions matching TRBD1. The length of the CDR3 is 15 residues. Trimming cost V 1 base and J 9 bases; bases outside gene matches: 5. CDR1 and CDR2 from the germline V gene are SGHVS and FQNEAQ. CDR3 nucleotides: TGTGCCAGCAGCTTAGTTCGGACAGGGACTTCACCCCTCCACTTT. Its protein product is CASSLVRTGTSPLHF.

The rearrangement uses TRBV7-8 and TRBJ2-7, with a weak D call TRBD1 (6 bases). Trimming pared 7 bases from V and 1 base from J, leaving 14 bases between. This CDR3 is 14 amino acids long. Germline V CDR1 and CDR2: SGHVS, FQNEAQ. DNA for the CDR3: TGTGCCAGCACCCAGTCCCAGGGGTCCTACGAGCAGTACTTC. It codes for CASTQSQGSYEQYF.

V usage is TRBV9 and J usage is TRBJ2-7; D call uncertain. V was cut by 7 bases and J by 0 bases, with 17 bases left in between. CDR3 length: 15 residues. Germline CDR1 SGDLS, CDR2 YYNGEE. The DNA for the CDR3 is TGTGCCAGCTTACCCCCGGGTTCTTCCTCCTACGAGCAGTACTTC. Its translation is CASLPPGSSSYEQYF.

The chain employs TRBV2 and TRBJ1-1, with a weak D call TRBD1 (6 bases). This CDR3 spans 15 amino acids. V lost 6 bases and J 4 bases, leaving 18 bases between the germline ends. Germline V gene data show CDR1 as SNHLY and CDR2 as FYNNEI. CDR3 region: CASSSEGWDTTEAFF. In DNA form, the CDR3 reads TGTGCCAGCAGCTCCGAAGGTTGGGACACCACTGAAGCTTTCTTT.

V and J are TRBV3-1 (or the pseudogene TRBV3-2) and TRBJ1-4; D ambiguous. Between the trimmed V and J ends, which lost 1 base and 14 bases, there was a span of 8 bases. The CDR3 contains 11 residues. Germline V gives CDR1 LGHDT, CDR2 YNNKEL (reference sequence). CDR3 DNA: TGTGCCAGCAGCCAAGGAGATCACCTGTTTTTT. Protein sequence: CASSQGDHLFF.

This chain connects TRBV27 to TRBJ2-7, with D uncertain. The germline CDR1 and CDR2 sequences are MNHEY and SMNVEV (reference sequence). Deletions cut 5 bases from V and 4 bases from J, with 15 bases between. The CDR3 is made up of 14 amino acids. The CDR3 sequence is CASSPQKTEYEQYF. The DNA for the CDR3 is TGTGCCAGCAGTCCTCAAAAAACCGAGTACGAGCAGTACTTC.

This chain joins TRBV3-1 (or the pseudogene TRBV3-2) and TRBJ2-5; D might be TRBD2 (6 bases). V lost 0 bases and J 5 bases, leaving 16 bases between the germline ends. Germline CDR1 is LGHDT and CDR2 is YNNKEL (reference sequence). The CDR3 covers 16 residues. The CDR3 region has the DNA TGTGCCAGCAGCCAAGATATGGGCGCGGGGAGCGAGACCCAGTACTTC. Amino acid sequence: CASSQDMGAGSETQYF.

The chain joins TRBV7-2 to TRBJ2-7; TRBD1 might be the D (6 bases). The V and J ends lost 6 bases and 5 bases respectively, with 26 bases between them. Germline CDR1 SGHTA, CDR2 FQGNSA. This CDR3 spans 17 amino acids. CDR3 protein: CASSRLRLGAGMDEQYF. The CDR3, as DNA: TGTGCCAGCAGTCGCCTGAGGCTGGGGGCCGGCATGGACGAGCAGTACTTC.

The chain carries TRBV9 and TRBJ1-1, with TRBD1 matching 7 bases. The ends lost 0 bases at V and 4 bases at J; junction bases unmatched: 9. The CDR3 consists of 16 residues. Germline values: CDR1 SGDLS, CDR2 YYNGEE. The CDR3 bases are TGTGCCAGCAGCGTAGCTACGACCCCAGGGGGCACTGAAGCTTTCTTT. It codes for CASSVATTPGGTEAFF.

This clone has only one observation. The J gene is TRBJ2-1, the V gene TRBV2; no clear D. The CDR3 length is 13 residues. Trimming pared 5 bases from V and 7 bases from J, leaving 12 bases between. From germline, CDR1 is SNHLY and CDR2 FYNNEI. The CDR3, as DNA: TGTGCCAGCAGTTTTGGCTTGATTAATGAGCAGTTCTTC. Translating gives CASSFGLINEQFF.

The chain has TRBV5-1 and TRBJ1-1, with unresolved D. The CDR3 spans 13 residues. The V end lost 7 bases, the J end lost 3 bases, and 13 bases lay between the germline ends. Germline loops: CDR1 SGHRS, CDR2 YFSETQ. In DNA form, the CDR3 reads TGCGCCAGCGCCCGAGGGTGGGACACTGAAGCTTTCTTT. Translation: CASARGWDTEAFF.

The CDR3, as DNA: TGTGCCAGCAGCTTGGCGAGCGGGGGGGCCAAGGACATTCAGTACTTC. The encoded protein is CASSLASGGAKDIQYF. The chain is built from TRBV5-6 and TRBJ2-4; 10 nucleotides line up with TRBD2. The V segment lost 0 bases and the J segment 8 bases; nucleotides outside the gene matches: 8. This CDR3 region has 16 residues. Germline V gives CDR1 SGHDT, CDR2 YYEEEE.